This TCR beta chain was profiled in a study of monozygotic twins with cystic fibrosis. Findings of the study overall: Low clonality (median roughly 0.01) suggested a mostly naive repertoire. No link emerged between shared CDR3 counts and age, concordance or severity.

The assay was immunoSEQ multiplex PCR, and TCRdb's table has in-frame clones only and misses some. This table has 30,000 or so clones, just over 95% appearing once. This clone occurred a few times. Its cognate antigen is unknown. CDR3 length: 15 residues. Germline CDR1 and CDR2: SGHNT and YENEEA. V gave up 8 bases and J gave up 4 bases; unmatched junction bases: 14. V usage is TRBV11-3 and J usage is TRBJ2-7; 7 positions match TRBD2. This sequence originates from a girl aged 2 to 9 with cystic fibrosis. The sequencing sample was made of blood. The CDR3 nucleotides read TGTGCCAGCGTTACCCCCGGGCTAGCGGAGTACGAGCAGTACTTC. It yields the protein CASVTPGLAEYEQYF.